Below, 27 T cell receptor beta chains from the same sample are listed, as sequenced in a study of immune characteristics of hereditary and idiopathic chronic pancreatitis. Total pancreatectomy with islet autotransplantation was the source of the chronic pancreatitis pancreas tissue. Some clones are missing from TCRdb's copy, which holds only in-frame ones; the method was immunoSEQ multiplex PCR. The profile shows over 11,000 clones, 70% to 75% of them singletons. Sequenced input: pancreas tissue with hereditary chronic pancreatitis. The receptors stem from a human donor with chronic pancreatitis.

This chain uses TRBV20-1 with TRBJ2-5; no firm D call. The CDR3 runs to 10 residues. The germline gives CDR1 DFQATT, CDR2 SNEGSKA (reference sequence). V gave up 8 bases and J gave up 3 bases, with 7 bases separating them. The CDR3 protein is CSCWKETQYF. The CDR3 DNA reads TGCAGTTGCTGGAAAGAGACCCAGTACTTC.

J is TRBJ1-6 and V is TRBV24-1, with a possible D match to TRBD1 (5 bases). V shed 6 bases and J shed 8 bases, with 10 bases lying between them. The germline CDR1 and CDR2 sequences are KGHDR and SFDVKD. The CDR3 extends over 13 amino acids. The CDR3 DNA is TGTGCCACCAGTAGGACATATGATTCACCCCTCCACTTT. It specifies CATSRTYDSPLHF.

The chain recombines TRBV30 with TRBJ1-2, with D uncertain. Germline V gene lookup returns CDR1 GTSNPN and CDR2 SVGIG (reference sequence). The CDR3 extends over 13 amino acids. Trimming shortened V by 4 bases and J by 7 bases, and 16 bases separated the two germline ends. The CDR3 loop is CAWKTVRVVGYTF. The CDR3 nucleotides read TGTGCCTGGAAAACAGTTAGGGTAGTTGGCTACACCTTC. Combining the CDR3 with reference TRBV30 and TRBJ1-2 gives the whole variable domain SQTIHQWPATLVQPVGSPLSLECTVEGTSNPNLYWYRQAAGRGLQLLFYSVGIGQISSEVPQNLSASRPQDRQFILSSKKLLLSDSGFYLCAWKTVRVVGYTFGSGTRLTVV.

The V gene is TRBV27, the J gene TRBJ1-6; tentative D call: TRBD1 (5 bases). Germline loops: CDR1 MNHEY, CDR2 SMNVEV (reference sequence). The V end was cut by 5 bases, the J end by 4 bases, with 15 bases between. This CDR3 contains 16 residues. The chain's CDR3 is CASSADPKGYNSPLHF. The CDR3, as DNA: TGTGCCAGCAGTGCGGACCCAAAGGGGTATAATTCACCCCTCCACTTT.

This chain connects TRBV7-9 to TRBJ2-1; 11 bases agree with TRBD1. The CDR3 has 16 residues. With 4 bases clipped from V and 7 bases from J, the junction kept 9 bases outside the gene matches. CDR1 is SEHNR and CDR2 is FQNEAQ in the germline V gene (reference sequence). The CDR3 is CASSSYPGTGGNEQFF. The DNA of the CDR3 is TGTGCCAGCAGCTCATACCCCGGGACAGGGGGGAATGAGCAGTTCTTC.

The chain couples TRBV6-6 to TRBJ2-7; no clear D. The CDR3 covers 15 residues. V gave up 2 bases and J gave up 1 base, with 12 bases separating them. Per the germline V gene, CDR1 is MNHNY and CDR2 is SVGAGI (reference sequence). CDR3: CASSYDGPSSYEQYF. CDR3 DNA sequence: TGTGCCAGCAGTTACGATGGGCCTAGTTCCTACGAGCAGTACTTC.

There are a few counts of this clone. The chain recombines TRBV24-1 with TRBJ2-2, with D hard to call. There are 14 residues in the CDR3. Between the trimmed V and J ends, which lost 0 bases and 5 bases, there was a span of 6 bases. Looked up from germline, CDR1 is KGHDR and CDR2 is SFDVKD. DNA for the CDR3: TGTGCCACCAGTGATTTGTTCCAGACCGGGGAGCTGTTTTTT. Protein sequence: CATSDLFQTGELFF.

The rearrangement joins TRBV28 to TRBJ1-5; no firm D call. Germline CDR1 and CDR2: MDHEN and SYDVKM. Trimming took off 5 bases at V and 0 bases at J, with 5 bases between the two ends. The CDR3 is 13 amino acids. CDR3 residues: CASSHGSNQPQHF. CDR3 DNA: TGTGCCAGCAGTCACGGTAGCAATCAGCCCCAGCATTTT. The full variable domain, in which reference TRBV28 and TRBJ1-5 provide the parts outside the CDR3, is DVKVTQSSRYLVKRTGEKVFLECVQDMDHENMFWYRQDPGLGLRLIYFSYDVKMKEKGDIPEGYSVSREKKERFSLILESASTNQTSMYLCASSHGSNQPQHFGDGTRLSIL.

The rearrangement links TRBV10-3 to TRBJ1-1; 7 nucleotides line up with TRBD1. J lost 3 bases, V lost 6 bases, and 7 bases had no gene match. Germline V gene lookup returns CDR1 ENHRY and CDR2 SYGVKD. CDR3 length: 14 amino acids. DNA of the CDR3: TGTGCCATCAGCGATTGGGGACAGTACACTGAAGCTTTCTTT. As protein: CAISDWGQYTEAFF.

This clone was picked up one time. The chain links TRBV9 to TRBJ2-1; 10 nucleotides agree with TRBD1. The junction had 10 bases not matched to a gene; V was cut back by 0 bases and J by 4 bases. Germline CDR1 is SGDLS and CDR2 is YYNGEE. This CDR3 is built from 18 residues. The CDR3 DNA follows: TGTGCCAGCAGCGTAGACGAGGGACAGGGGAGGCCATACAATGAGCAGTTCTTC. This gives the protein CASSVDEGQGRPYNEQFF.

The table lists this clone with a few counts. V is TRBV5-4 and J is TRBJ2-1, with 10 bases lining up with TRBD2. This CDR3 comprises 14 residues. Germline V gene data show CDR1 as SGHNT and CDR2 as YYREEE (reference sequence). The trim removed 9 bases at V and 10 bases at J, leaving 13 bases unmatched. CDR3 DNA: TGTGCCACAAATCTAGCGGGAGCCCCGGGGGAGCAGTTCTTC. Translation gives CATNLAGAPGEQFF.

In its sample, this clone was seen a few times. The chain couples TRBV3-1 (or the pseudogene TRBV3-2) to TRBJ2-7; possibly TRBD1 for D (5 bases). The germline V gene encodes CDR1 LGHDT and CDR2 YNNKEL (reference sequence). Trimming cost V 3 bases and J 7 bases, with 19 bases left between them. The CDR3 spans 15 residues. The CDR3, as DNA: TGTGCCAGCAGCCACAATCCGACAGCCCCGGTAGAGCAGTACTTC. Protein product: CASSHNPTAPVEQYF.

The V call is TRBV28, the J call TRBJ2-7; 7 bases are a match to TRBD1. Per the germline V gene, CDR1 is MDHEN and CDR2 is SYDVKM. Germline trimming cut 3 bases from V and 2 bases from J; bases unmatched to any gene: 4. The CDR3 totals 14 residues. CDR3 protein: CASSLGDRAYEQYF. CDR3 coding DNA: TGTGCCAGCAGTTTGGGGGACAGAGCCTACGAGCAGTACTTC.

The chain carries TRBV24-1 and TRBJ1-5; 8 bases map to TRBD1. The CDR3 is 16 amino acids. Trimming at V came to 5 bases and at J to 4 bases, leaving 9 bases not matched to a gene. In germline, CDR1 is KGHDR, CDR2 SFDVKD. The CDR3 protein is CATSGGTGGRNQPQHF. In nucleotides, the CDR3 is TGTGCCACCAGTGGTGGGACAGGAGGTCGTAATCAGCCCCAGCATTTT.

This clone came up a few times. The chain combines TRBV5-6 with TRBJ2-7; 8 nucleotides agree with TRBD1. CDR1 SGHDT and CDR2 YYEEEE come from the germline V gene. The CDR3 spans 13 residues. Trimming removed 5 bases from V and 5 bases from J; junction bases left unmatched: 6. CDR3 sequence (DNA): TGTGCCAGCAGGCGACAGGGGACCCACGAGCAGTACTTC. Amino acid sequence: CASRRQGTHEQYF.

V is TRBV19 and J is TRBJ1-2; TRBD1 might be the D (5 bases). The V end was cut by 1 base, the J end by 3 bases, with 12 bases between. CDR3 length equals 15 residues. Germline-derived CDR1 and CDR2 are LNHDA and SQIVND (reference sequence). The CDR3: CASSIGGVGDYGYTF. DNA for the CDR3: TGTGCCAGTAGTATAGGAGGGGTCGGCGACTATGGCTACACCTTC.

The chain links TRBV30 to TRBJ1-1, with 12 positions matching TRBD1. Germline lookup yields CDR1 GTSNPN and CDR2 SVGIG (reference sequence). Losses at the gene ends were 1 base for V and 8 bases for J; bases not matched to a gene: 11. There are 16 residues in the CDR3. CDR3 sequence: CAWSGSPSGTGGEAFF. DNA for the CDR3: TGTGCCTGGAGTGGATCTCCTAGTGGGACAGGGGGCGAAGCTTTCTTT.

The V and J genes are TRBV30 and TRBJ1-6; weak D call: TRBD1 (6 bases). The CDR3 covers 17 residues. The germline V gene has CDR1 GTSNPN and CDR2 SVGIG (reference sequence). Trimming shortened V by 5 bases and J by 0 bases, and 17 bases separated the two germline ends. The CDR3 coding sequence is TGTGCCTGGCGAACCCGGACAGTGAGCTCCTATAATTCACCCCTCCACTTT. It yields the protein CAWRTRTVSSYNSPLHF.

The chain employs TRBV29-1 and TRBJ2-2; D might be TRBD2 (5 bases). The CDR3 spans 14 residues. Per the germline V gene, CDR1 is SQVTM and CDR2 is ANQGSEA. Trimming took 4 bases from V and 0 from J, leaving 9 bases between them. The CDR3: CSVGEGTNTGELFF. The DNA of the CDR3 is TGCAGCGTTGGTGAGGGTACGAACACCGGGGAGCTGTTTTTT.

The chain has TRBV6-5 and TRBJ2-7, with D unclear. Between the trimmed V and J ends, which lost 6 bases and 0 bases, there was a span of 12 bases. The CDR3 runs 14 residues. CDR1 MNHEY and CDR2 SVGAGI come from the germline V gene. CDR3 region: CASSAIKDSYEQYF. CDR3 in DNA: TGTGCCAGCAGCGCGATAAAGGACTCCTACGAGCAGTACTTC.

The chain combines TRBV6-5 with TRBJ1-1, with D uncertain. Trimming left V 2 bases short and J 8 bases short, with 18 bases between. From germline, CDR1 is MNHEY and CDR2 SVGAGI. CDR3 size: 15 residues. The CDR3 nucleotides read TGTGCCAGCAGTTACGGAGGCCAGTTCCAGCTGGAAGCTTTCTTT. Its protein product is CASSYGGQFQLEAFF.

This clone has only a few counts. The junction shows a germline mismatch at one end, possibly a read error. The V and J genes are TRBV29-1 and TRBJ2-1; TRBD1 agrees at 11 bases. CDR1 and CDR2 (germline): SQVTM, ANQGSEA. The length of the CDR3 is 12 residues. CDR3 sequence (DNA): TGCAGCGTTGAGGACAGGGGGCTCCTCGTGGTCTTC. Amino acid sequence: CSVEDRGLLVVF.

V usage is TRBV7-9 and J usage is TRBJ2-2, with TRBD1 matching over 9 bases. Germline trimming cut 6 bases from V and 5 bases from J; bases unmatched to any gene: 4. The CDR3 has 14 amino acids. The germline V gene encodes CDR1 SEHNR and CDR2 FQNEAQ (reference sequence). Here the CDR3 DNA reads TGTGCCAGCAGGCGGACAGGGGAGACCGGGGAGCTGTTTTTT. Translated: CASRRTGETGELFF. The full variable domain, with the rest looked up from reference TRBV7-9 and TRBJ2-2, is DTGVSQNPRHKITKRGQNVTFRCDPISEHNRLYWYRQTLGQGPEFLTYFQNEAQLEKSRLLSDRFSAERPKGSFSTLEIQRTEQGDSAMYLCASRRTGETGELFFGEGSRLTVL.

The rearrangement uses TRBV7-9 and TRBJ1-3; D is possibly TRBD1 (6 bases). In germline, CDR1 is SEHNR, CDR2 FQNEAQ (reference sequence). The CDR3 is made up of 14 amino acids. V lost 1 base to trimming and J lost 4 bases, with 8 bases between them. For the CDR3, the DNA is TGTGCCAGCAGCTTAGACAGGGCCGGAAACACCATATATTTT. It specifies CASSLDRAGNTIYF.

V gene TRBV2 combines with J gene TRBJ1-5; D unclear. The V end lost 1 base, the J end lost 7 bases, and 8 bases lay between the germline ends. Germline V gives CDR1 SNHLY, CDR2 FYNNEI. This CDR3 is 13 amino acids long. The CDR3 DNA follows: TGTGCCAGCAGTGAAGGACCAGTCCAGCCCCAGCATTTT. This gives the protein CASSEGPVQPQHF.

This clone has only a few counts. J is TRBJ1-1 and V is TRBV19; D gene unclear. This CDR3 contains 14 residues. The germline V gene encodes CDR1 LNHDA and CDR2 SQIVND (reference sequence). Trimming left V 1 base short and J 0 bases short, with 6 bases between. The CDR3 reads CASSIGILNTEAFF. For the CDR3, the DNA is TGTGCCAGTAGTATAGGGATTCTGAACACTGAAGCTTTCTTT.

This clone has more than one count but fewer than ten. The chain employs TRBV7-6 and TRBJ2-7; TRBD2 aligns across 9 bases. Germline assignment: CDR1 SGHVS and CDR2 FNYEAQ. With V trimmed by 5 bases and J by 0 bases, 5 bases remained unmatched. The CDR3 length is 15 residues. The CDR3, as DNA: TGTGCCAGCAGCATTCTAGCGGGGAGCTCCTACGAGCAGTACTTC. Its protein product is CASSILAGSSYEQYF.